This is a list of T cell receptor beta chains from one sample in a study of somatic mutations in cytotoxic T cells in rheumatoid arthritis. This table comes from immunoSEQ multiplex PCR, and its TCRdb copy is limited to in-frame clones, with some not included. The sample has 7,000 to 9,500 clones; roughly 87% are singletons. Sequencing was carried out using CD8+ T cells sorted from blood. The receptors here all came from a man between 40 and 49 years old with rheumatoid arthritis. The CDR3 runs from the conserved cysteine through the conserved F or W. Fields, in order: clone size, V gene, CDR3 protein. Only part of the rows carry a size: once, few, many, or a class if the clone is expanded.

. | TRBV9 | CASSPQGSSHNEQFF
. | TRBV28 | CASRRQEANYGYTF
. | TRBV4-1 | CASSQSAGAKDADTQYF
once | TRBV2 | CASSGGRLGQETQYF
. | TRBV5-1 | CASSLIQGLYNEQFF
. | TRBV10-3 | CAITEDRVGYGYTF
. | TRBV4-2 | CASSLFGGFHAQHF
. | TRBV7-6 | CASSSDRGLGQPQHF
. | TRBV11-1 | CASSFQNEQFF
. | TRBV27 | CASSLSARGSPLHF
. | TRBV11-3 | CASSLGTGDGYTF
. | TRBV9 | CASSAPPGQPSRLSGGELFF
few | TRBV28 | CASRTDSDLPGANVLTF
. | TRBV4-2 | CASSLYSRSTDTQYF
. | TRBV28 | CASSLISSLPGGIYTGELFF
. | TRBV7-2 | CASSLGGGALDTQYF
once | TRBV6-1 | CASSGGMWNPQPQHF
. | TRBV11-1 | CASSSSISPDTQYF
. | TRBV13 | CASSLGPQGYEQYF
. | TRBV19 | CASSFGPRDTMDQPQHF
. | TRBV7-3 | CASSPGTSGGTYNEQFF
. | TRBV7-8 | CASNSIREQSTEAFF
. | TRBV6-1 | CASSEVGRGSGNTIYF
. | TRBV7-8 | CASSEHPLEQETQYF
. | TRBV5-1 | CASSEGGKNQPQHF
. | TRBV7-2 | CASSPDWDSGGLNTGELFF
. | TRBV29-1 | CSADEDRGLYTQYF
. | TRBV2 | CASSGGQGADTQYF
few | TRBV27 | CASSVVSGYNEQFF
. | TRBV6-5 | CASSPQGYEQYF